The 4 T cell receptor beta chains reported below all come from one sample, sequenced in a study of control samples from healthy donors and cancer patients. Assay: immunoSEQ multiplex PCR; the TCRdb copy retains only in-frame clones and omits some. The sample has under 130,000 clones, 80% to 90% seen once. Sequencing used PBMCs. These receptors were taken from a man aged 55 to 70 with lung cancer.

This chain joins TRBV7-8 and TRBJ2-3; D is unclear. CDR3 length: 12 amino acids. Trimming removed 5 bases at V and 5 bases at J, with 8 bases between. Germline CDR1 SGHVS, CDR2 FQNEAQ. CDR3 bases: TGTGCCAGCAGCCTTACCAGAGATACGCAGTATTTT. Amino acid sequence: CASSLTRDTQYF.

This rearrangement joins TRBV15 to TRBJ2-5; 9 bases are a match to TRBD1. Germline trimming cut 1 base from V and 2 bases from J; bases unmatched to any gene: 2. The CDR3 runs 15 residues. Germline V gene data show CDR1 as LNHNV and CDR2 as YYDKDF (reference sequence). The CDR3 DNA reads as TGTGCCACCAGCAGAGGGACAGGGGAACAAGAGACCCAGTACTTC. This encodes CATSRGTGEQETQYF.

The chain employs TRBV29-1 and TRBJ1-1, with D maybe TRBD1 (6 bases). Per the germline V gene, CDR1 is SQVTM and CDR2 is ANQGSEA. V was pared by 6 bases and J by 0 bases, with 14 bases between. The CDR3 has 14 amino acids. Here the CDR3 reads CSVVTGTLNTEAFF. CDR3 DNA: TGCAGCGTCGTAACAGGGACCCTGAACACTGAAGCTTTCTTT.

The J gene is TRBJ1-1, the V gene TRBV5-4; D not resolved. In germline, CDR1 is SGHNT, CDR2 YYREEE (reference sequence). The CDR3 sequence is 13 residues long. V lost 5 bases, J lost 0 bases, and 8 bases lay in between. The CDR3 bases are TGTGCCAGCAGGTCCCCATTGAACACTGAAGCTTTCTTT. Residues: CASRSPLNTEAFF.